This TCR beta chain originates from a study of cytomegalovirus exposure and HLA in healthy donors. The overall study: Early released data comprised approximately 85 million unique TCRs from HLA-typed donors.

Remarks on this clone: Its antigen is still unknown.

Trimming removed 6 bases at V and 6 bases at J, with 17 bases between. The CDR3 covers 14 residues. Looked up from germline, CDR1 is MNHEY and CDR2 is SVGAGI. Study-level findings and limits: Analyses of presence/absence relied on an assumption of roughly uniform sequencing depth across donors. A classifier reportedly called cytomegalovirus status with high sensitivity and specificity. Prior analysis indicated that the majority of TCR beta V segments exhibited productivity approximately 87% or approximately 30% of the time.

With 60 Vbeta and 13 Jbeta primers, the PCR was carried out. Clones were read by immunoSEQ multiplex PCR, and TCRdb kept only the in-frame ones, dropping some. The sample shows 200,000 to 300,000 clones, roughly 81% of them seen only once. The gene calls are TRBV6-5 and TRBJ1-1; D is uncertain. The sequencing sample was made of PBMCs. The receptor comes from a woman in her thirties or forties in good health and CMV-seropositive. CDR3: CASSRPSERAEAFF. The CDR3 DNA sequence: TGTGCCAGCAGCCGACCGTCAGAGAGGGCTGAAGCTTTCTTT.